These 28 T cell receptor beta chains share one sample of origin, sequenced in a study of graft-versus-host responses after intestinal transplantation. Generated by immunoSEQ multiplex PCR, the TCRdb table keeps only in-frame clones and is missing some. The table records over 80,000 clones, approximately 85% of them present only once. The starting material was PBMCs, obtained 255 days after intestinal transplant. Receptors were obtained from a human patient who received an intestinal transplant, so some T cells may come from the graft donor.

The genes are TRBV5-1 and TRBJ2-1; a possible D gene is TRBD2 (7 bases). The V and J ends lost 1 base and 4 bases respectively, with 12 bases between them. Germline V gene lookup returns CDR1 SGHRS and CDR2 YFSETQ. This CDR3 contains 15 residues. The CDR3 region has the DNA TGCGCCAGCAGCTTGAACGGGGGGCTTTACAATGAGCAGTTCTTC. Its translation is CASSLNGGLYNEQFF.

A single count supports this clone. V and J are TRBV5-4 and TRBJ2-7; a weak D match, TRBD1 (5 bases). Germline loops: CDR1 SGHNT, CDR2 YYREEE (reference sequence). Trimming left V 0 bases short and J 4 bases short, with 8 bases between. This CDR3 has 13 residues. DNA for the CDR3: TGTGCCAGCAGCTTGGGGGGCAGGTACGAGCAGTACTTC. The encoded protein is CASSLGGRYEQYF.

The rearrangement links TRBV2 to TRBJ1-5; D is undetermined. Trimming removed 2 bases from V and 3 bases from J, with 5 bases in between. Germline V lookup: CDR1 SNHLY, CDR2 FYNNEI. CDR3 length: 13 amino acids. The DNA of the CDR3 is TGTGCCAGCAGTGAACGCGACAATCAGCCCCAGCATTTT. Encoded protein: CASSERDNQPQHF.

This clone was seen only once. A junction boundary mismatches the germline segment, possibly from a read error. The chain carries TRBV6-6 and TRBJ2-6; D not certain. The CDR3 consists of 13 residues. Germline V lookup: CDR1 MNHNY, CDR2 SVGAGI (reference sequence). CDR3 sequence reads: CVSSSAGANVLTF. CDR3 DNA sequence: TGTGTCAGCAGTTCGGCCGGGGCCAACGTCCTGACTTTC.

V and J are TRBV28 and TRBJ1-1; tentatively, D is TRBD1 (5 bases). The CDR3 has 14 residues. Germline loops: CDR1 MDHEN, CDR2 SYDVKM. The V gene lost 6 bases and the J gene lost 3 bases, with 14 bases spanning the gap. This CDR3 is CASSLPGRYTEAFF. The CDR3 DNA follows: TGTGCCAGCAGCTTACCGGGACGGTACACTGAAGCTTTCTTT.

The rearrangement joins TRBV5-4 to TRBJ2-5, with 15 bases identical to TRBD2. Germline CDR1 and CDR2: SGHNT and YYREEE (reference sequence). With V trimmed by 3 bases and J by 0 bases, 9 bases remained unmatched. This CDR3 contains 19 residues. The CDR3 region has the DNA TGTGCCAGCAGCTCTGGACTAGCGGGGGGGCCAAATTACCAAGAGACCCAGTACTTC. This codes for CASSSGLAGGPNYQETQYF.

This rearrangement joins TRBV7-1 to TRBJ2-7, with TRBD2 matching 14 bases. TRBV7-1 is designated an ORF whose function remains uncertain. After removal of 5 bases from V and 0 bases from J, the junction contained 3 bases not matched to a gene. This CDR3 contains 16 residues. CDR3 coding DNA: TGTGCCAGCAGCGGAGGGACTAGCGGGGGCTCCTACGAGCAGTACTTC. It is translated as CASSGGTSGGSYEQYF.

The genes are TRBV14 and TRBJ1-2; D gene unclear. This CDR3 has 14 amino acids. Germline V gives CDR1 SGHDN, CDR2 FVKESK. Trimming took off 1 base at V and 1 base at J, with 7 bases between the two ends. DNA of the CDR3: TGTGCCAGCAGCCAAGGCAGCAGTAACTATGGCTACACCTTC. Amino acid sequence: CASSQGSSNYGYTF.

The chain carries TRBV11-3 and TRBJ2-7; 7 nucleotides agree with TRBD2. The CDR3 extends over 16 amino acids. Germline CDR1 SGHNT, CDR2 YENEEA. Trimming cost V 2 bases and J 6 bases; bases outside gene matches: 13. The CDR3 is CASSLYLGRGVREQYF. The DNA of the CDR3 is TGTGCCAGCAGCTTATACTTGGGCCGGGGGGTTCGCGAGCAGTACTTC.

This clone occurred once. V and J are TRBV6-4 and TRBJ1-1; D is uncertain. V was clipped by 0 bases and J by 1 base, with 9 bases between them. This CDR3 contains 15 residues. Looked up from germline, CDR1 is MRHNA and CDR2 is SNTAGT. CDR3 loop: CASSDSRMTNTEAFF. The CDR3 nucleotides read TGTGCCAGCAGTGACTCGAGGATGACGAACACTGAAGCTTTCTTT.

The chain couples TRBV6-1 to TRBJ1-1, with unresolved D. Trimming pared 1 base from V and 6 bases from J, leaving 9 bases between. The CDR3 is 13 residues long. Per the germline V gene, CDR1 is MNHNS and CDR2 is SASEGT. CDR3 loop: CASSEVWGAEAFF. Here the CDR3 DNA reads TGTGCCAGCAGTGAAGTTTGGGGTGCTGAAGCTTTCTTT.

This chain links TRBV2 with TRBJ1-4, with no clear D. CDR3 length: 13 residues. In germline, CDR1 is SNHLY, CDR2 FYNNEI. V lost 7 bases and J lost 5, with 11 bases in between. CDR3 bases: TGTGCCAGCAATTCAGGCGGGAATGAAAAACTGTTTTTT. Translated: CASNSGGNEKLFF.

V usage is TRBV27 and J usage is TRBJ1-5; possibly TRBD1 for D (6 bases). V lost 2 bases to trimming and J lost 0 bases, with 8 bases between them. The germline V gene encodes CDR1 MNHEY and CDR2 SMNVEV (reference sequence). The CDR3 contains 15 residues. Here the CDR3 DNA reads TGTGCCAGCAGTTTAGACAGGTTTAGCAATCAGCCCCAGCATTTT. This encodes CASSLDRFSNQPQHF.

The chain couples TRBV14 to TRBJ1-6; D is uncertain. CDR1 and CDR2 from the germline V gene are SGHDN and FVKESK. CDR3 size: 13 residues. With 1 base removed from V and 13 bases from J, the gap between germline ends came to 11 bases. The CDR3 DNA follows: TGTGCCAGCAGCCAAGGGCTGGCCCCCCCCCTCCACTTT. Translation gives CASSQGLAPPLHF.

V is TRBV12-5 and J is TRBJ1-2, with D perhaps TRBD1 (6 bases). The CDR3 is 14 residues long. Trimming took off 6 bases at V and 4 bases at J, with 15 bases between the two ends. Per the germline V gene, CDR1 is LGHNT and CDR2 is FRNRAP. Written as DNA, the CDR3 is TGTGCTAGTGGAAACCCAGGACAGCCCTATGGCTACACCTTC. This translates into CASGNPGQPYGYTF.

This chain links TRBV4-1 with TRBJ1-1; 10 bases map to TRBD1. CDR1 and CDR2 from the germline V gene are MGHRA and YSYEKL. The CDR3 sequence is 15 residues long. V lost 5 bases and J lost 3; bases outside the gene matches: 6. In DNA form, the CDR3 reads TGCGCCAGCAGCTCTGGACAGGGGGAGGACACTGAAGCTTTCTTT. Its translation: CASSSGQGEDTEAFF.

The rearrangement joins TRBV12-2 to TRBJ2-7; TRBD2 was called by the table and not checked on the DNA. TRBV12-2 is given as a pseudogene. This CDR3 is built from 14 residues. CDR3 protein: CASRRWRGSYEQYF. For the CDR3, the DNA is TGTGCAAGTCGCCGCTGGCGGGGGTCCTACGAGCAGTACTTC.

The chain couples TRBV5-1 to TRBJ2-5; D perhaps matches TRBD2 (5 bases). The CDR3 length is 14 residues. Germline-derived CDR1 and CDR2 are SGHRS and YFSETQ. Trimming cost V 4 bases and J 7 bases, with 17 bases left between them. The CDR3 is CASSPDAGPGTQYF. The CDR3 region has the DNA TGCGCCAGCAGCCCCGACGCGGGCCCAGGGACCCAGTACTTC.

The rearrangement links TRBV15 to TRBJ1-4; D not certain. The V gene lost 1 base and the J gene lost 3 bases, with 9 bases spanning the gap. There are 15 residues in the CDR3. Germline V gene sequence: CDR1 LNHNV, CDR2 YYDKDF (reference sequence). CDR3 DNA: TGTGCCACCAGCAGAGTTCAACTCGCTAATGAAAAACTGTTTTTT. Translation gives CATSRVQLANEKLFF.

As concerns this clone: Other DNA sequences in this sample translate to the same CDR3. The chain employs TRBV9 and TRBJ2-5; D tentatively reads TRBD1 or TRBD2 (6 bases each). Germline V CDR1 and CDR2: SGDLS, YYNGEE. This CDR3 spans 15 amino acids. Between the trimmed V and J ends, which lost 1 base and 2 bases, there was a span of 12 bases. As DNA, the CDR3 is TGTGCCAGCAGCGTATACGGGGGCCTTCAAGAGACCCAGTACTTC. It specifies CASSVYGGLQETQYF.

This chain joins TRBV7-9 and TRBJ2-1; no definite D call. Per the germline V gene, CDR1 is SEHNR and CDR2 is FQNEAQ (reference sequence). The length of the CDR3 is 13 residues. With 0 bases removed from V and 6 bases from J, the gap between germline ends came to 6 bases. The CDR3, as DNA: TGTGCCAGCAGCTTAGCTACTACCAATGAGCAGTTCTTC. It encodes CASSLATTNEQFF.

The chain has TRBV27 and TRBJ1-2; no definite D call. Germline loops: CDR1 MNHEY, CDR2 SMNVEV (reference sequence). The CDR3 spans 13 residues. Trimming removed 3 bases at V and 8 bases at J, with 13 bases between. This CDR3 reads CASSLNREWGYTF. The CDR3 DNA sequence: TGTGCCAGCAGTTTGAATAGGGAATGGGGCTACACCTTC.

This chain uses TRBV4-2 with TRBJ2-7; 10 bases map to TRBD2. The CDR3 extends over 15 amino acids. The V and J ends lost 1 base and 7 bases, in that order; junction bases with no gene match: 7. CDR1 is LGHNA and CDR2 is YNFKEQ in the germline V gene. Written as DNA, the CDR3 is TGTGCCAGCAGCCAAGGAGGTAGCGGGAGGCGTGAGCAGTACTTC. It codes for CASSQGGSGRREQYF.

The rearrangement uses TRBV6-1 and TRBJ2-5; TRBD2 might be the D (6 bases). The CDR3 totals 14 residues. Germline V gives CDR1 MNHNS, CDR2 SASEGT. The V end lost 6 bases, the J end lost 5 bases, and 16 bases lay between the germline ends. The CDR3 nucleotides read TGTGCCAGCAGGGTATTGGGCGGGGAGGAGACCCAGTACTTC. As protein: CASRVLGGEETQYF.

As DNA, the CDR3 is TGTGCCAGCAGCTCCGGGACTAGCGTGTGGGAGACCCAGTACTTC. The encoded protein is CASSSGTSVWETQYF. The chain is built from TRBV6-5 and TRBJ2-5, with 10 positions matching TRBD2. Germline V gene sequence: CDR1 MNHEY, CDR2 SVGAGI. V lost 6 bases to trimming and J lost 5 bases; unmatched junction nucleotides: 9. CDR3 length: 15 residues.

This clone turned up a few times. The J gene is TRBJ1-4, the V gene TRBV5-1; D may be TRBD1 (5 bases). Per the germline V gene, CDR1 is SGHRS and CDR2 is YFSETQ. V shed 6 bases and J shed 8 bases, with 20 bases lying between them. This CDR3 region has 15 residues. The CDR3 region has the DNA TGCGCCAGCACCCCGGGGGGAGGGGTTCAAGAAAAACTGTTTTTT. This codes for CASTPGGGVQEKLFF.

V usage is TRBV5-1 and J usage is TRBJ1-1; the D gene is possibly TRBD1 (6 bases). CDR3 length equals 14 residues. The V gene's germline CDR1 is SGHRS and CDR2 YFSETQ. Trimming took 3 bases from V and 1 from J, leaving 10 bases between them. CDR3 in amino acids: CASSSTGRNTEAFF. DNA for the CDR3: TGCGCCAGCAGCTCGACAGGTCGGAACACTGAAGCTTTCTTT.

The chain recombines TRBV7-3 with TRBJ1-3; D remains unclear. CDR1 and CDR2 (germline): SGHTA, FQGTGA. This CDR3 spans 13 amino acids. The V end was cut by 5 bases, the J end by 2 bases, with 7 bases between. The CDR3: CASSVSPGNTIYF. The CDR3 bases are TGTGCCAGCAGCGTTTCACCTGGAAACACCATATATTTT.